These 2 T cell receptor beta chains originate from one sample sequenced in a study of blood T cell repertoires in COVID-19. Here immunoSEQ multiplex PCR was the method, and the copy in TCRdb shows in-frame clones only, minus some. The table records approximately 84,000 clones, 83% of them present only once. Material: peripheral blood. The receptors originated from a woman older than 75 with acute or convalescent COVID-19.

Remarks on this clone: The same CDR3 also results from other DNA sequences found in this sample. The rearrangement uses TRBV6-1 and TRBJ1-4; 7 bases match TRBD1. The CDR3 sequence is 15 residues long. Germline trimming cut 0 bases from V and 7 bases from J; bases unmatched to any gene: 5. Germline CDR1 MNHNS, CDR2 SASEGT. CDR3: CASSEARGGVEKLFF. The DNA for the CDR3 is TGTGCCAGCAGTGAAGCGCGAGGGGGCGTTGAAAAACTGTTTTTT.

This rearrangement joins TRBV29-1 to TRBJ2-2, with a tentative D call TRBD2 (5 bases). CDR1 and CDR2 from the germline V gene are SQVTM and ANQGSEA. The CDR3 length is 13 residues. DNA of the CDR3: TGCATGGAGGCGGTCCTAGGTACCGGGGAGCTGTTTTTT. It yields the protein CMEAVLGTGELFF.